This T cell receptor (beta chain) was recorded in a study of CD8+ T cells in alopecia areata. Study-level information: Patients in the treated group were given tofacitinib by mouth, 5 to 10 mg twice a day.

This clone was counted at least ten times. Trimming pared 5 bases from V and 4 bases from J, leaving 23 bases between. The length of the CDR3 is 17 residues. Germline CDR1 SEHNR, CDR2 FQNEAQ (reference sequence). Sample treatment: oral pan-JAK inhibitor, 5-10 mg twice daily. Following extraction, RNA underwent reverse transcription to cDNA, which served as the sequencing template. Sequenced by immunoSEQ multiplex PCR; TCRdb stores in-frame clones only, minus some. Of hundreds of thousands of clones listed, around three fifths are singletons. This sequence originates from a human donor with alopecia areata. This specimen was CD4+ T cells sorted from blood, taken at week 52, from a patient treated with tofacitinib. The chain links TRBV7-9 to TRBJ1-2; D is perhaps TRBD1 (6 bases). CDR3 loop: CASSQQGRTAPSYGYTF. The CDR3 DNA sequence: TGTGCCAGCAGCCAGCAGGGGCGGACAGCTCCTTCCTATGGCTACACCTTC.